These 32 T cell receptor beta chains came from one sample sequenced in a study of regulatory T cells in long-lasting Graves disease. Documented time point: newly diagnosed GD, antithyroid drugs for less than 3 months. Following extraction of RNA from PBMCs, that RNA was used to make the TCR library. Investigators prepared the TCR beta libraries by applying iRepertoire HTBI primers and Arm-PCR of CDR3 regions. From the multiplex PCR reads, TCRdb called clonotypes with MiXCR, one entry per CDR3 protein. The table shows around 480,000 distinct CDR3 sequences, with 15% to 20% occurring only once. The same specimen was also included in a second study, on T cells in Graves' hyperthyroidism and ophthalmopathy.

The specimen was peripheral blood mononuclear cells (PBMCs), collected at new diagnosis, from a patient treated with antithyroid drugs. All receptors derive from a woman aged 40 to 65 with Graves disease.

This clonotype was observed a few times. The V and J genes are TRBV3-1 and TRBJ1-4; possibly TRBD1 for D (5 bases). Germline-derived CDR1 and CDR2 are LGHDT and YNNKEL (reference sequence). Trimming left V 2 bases short and J 7 bases short, with 11 bases between. This CDR3 is 14 amino acids long. The CDR3 region has the DNA TGTGCCAGCAGCCAAAGGGGCCAGGGTGAAAAACTGTTTTTT. It codes for CASSQRGQGEKLFF.

In the case of this clonotype: This may be a read error: a much more frequent sequence differs by one nucleotide. The J gene is TRBJ2-7, the V gene TRBV11-3; tentative D call: TRBD2 (6 bases). Judging by the DNA end, TRBJ2-5 fits better; the J call may be wrong. The CDR3 spans 14 residues. Germline loops: CDR1 SGHNT, CDR2 YENEEA. The CDR3 is CASSSARDAETQYF. The DNA of the CDR3 is TGTGCCAGCAGCTCTGCGCGGGACGCAGAGACCCAGTACTTC.

V usage is TRBV24-1 and J usage is TRBJ2-7; D unresolved. The CDR3 loop spans 15 amino acids. V lost 3 bases to trimming and J lost 0 bases, with 11 bases between them. Germline assignment: CDR1 KGHDR and CDR2 SFDVKD. CDR3 DNA sequence: TGTGCCACCAGTGATCCCCGGACGGACTCCTACGAGCAGTACTTC. Its translation: CATSDPRTDSYEQYF.

Many counts were recorded for this clonotype. The genes are TRBV5-1 and TRBJ1-5, with D hard to call. This CDR3 has 15 amino acids. V was clipped by 0 bases and J by 3 bases, with 10 bases between them. Germline-derived CDR1 and CDR2 are SGHRS and YFSETQ. In nucleotides, the CDR3 is TGCGCCAGCAGCTTGGAAGGTGGTAACAATCAGCCCCAGCATTTT. Translation: CASSLEGGNNQPQHF.

The table lists this clonotype with a few counts. The genes are TRBV12-3 or TRBV12-4 and TRBJ2-2, with no clear D. V dropped 6 bases and J dropped 7 bases, with 6 bases sitting between them. CDR3 length equals 11 residues. CDR3 amino acids: CASSRRGELFF. The CDR3 coding sequence is TGTGCCAGCAGCCGCCGCGGGGAGCTGTTTTTT.

The chain links TRBV5-1 to TRBJ2-1; possible D gene TRBD2, 5 bases. Trimming left V 5 bases short and J 6 bases short, with 15 bases between. The CDR3 extends over 14 amino acids. In germline, CDR1 is SGHRS, CDR2 YFSETQ. CDR3 sequence (DNA): TGCGCCAGCAGTCCGGCCCTAGCATCCAATGAGCAGTTCTTC. Translation: CASSPALASNEQFF.

The chain couples TRBV15 to TRBJ2-7; D not certain. Per germline, CDR1 LNHNV and CDR2 YYDKDF (reference sequence). The ends were cut back, 3 bases at V and 3 bases at J, with 9 bases in the middle. This CDR3 spans 13 amino acids. This CDR3 reads CATSSEENYEQYF. The CDR3, as DNA: TGTGCCACCAGCAGCGAAGAGAACTACGAGCAGTACTTC.

V usage is TRBV6-1 and J usage is TRBJ1-2; D ambiguous. The CDR3 contains 13 residues. Deletions cut 7 bases from V and 1 base from J, with 10 bases between. Germline V gene data show CDR1 as MNHNS and CDR2 as SASEGT. The CDR3 here is CASIKGNNYGYTF. The CDR3 DNA sequence: TGTGCCAGCATTAAGGGAAATAACTATGGCTACACCTTC.

This clonotype has more than one count but fewer than ten. The chain has TRBV6-1 and TRBJ1-3, with TRBD1 matching over 9 bases. Germline loops: CDR1 MNHNS, CDR2 SASEGT. The CDR3 consists of 14 residues. V shed 6 bases and J 4 bases; nucleotides not matched to a gene: 4. The CDR3 spells CASSRGQGGNTIYF. The CDR3 DNA follows: TGTGCCAGCAGCCGGGGACAGGGAGGAAACACCATATATTTT.

This clonotype was counted many times. This rearrangement joins TRBV30 to TRBJ1-4, with no clear D. V lost 7 bases and J lost 7, with 22 bases in between. Per the germline V gene, CDR1 is GTSNPN and CDR2 is SVGIG (reference sequence). This CDR3 contains 15 residues. In nucleotides, the CDR3 is TGTGCCTTCCTCCTTCCCAGTCACGGTAGTGAAAAACTGTTTTTT. Amino acids: CAFLLPSHGSEKLFF.

This clonotype was recorded many times. The gene calls are TRBV6-2 or TRBV6-3 and TRBJ1-4; D ambiguous. The V end lost 6 bases, the J end lost 8 bases, and 16 bases lay between the germline ends. Germline loops: CDR1 MNHEY, CDR2 SVGEGT. The CDR3 runs 14 residues. CDR3 sequence reads: CASSYDASGEKLFF. The CDR3 DNA reads TGTGCCAGCAGCTACGATGCAAGTGGGGAAAAACTGTTTTTT.

The J gene is TRBJ2-7, the V gene TRBV7-8; 8 bases match TRBD2. CDR3 length: 17 residues. CDR1 and CDR2 from the germline V gene are SGHVS and FQNEAQ. V was pared by 2 bases and J by 3 bases, with 12 bases of the junction left unmatched. The CDR3 loop reads CASSLRVAGTLDYEQYF. The CDR3 nucleotides are TGTGCCAGCAGCTTAAGGGTAGCGGGGACGTTGGACTACGAGCAGTACTTC.

At least ten counts were recorded for this clonotype. The gene calls are TRBV12-5 and TRBJ1-1; D gene ambiguous. V lost 6 bases and J 5 bases, leaving 16 bases between the germline ends. CDR3 size: 14 residues. The V gene's germline CDR1 is LGHNT and CDR2 FRNRAP. The CDR3 DNA is TGTGCTAGTGGCCGTTTGGAGGGAAAAACTGAAGCTTTCTTT. It yields the protein CASGRLEGKTEAFF.

The chain has TRBV20-1 and TRBJ1-6; TRBD1 might be the D (6 bases). The CDR3 spans 14 residues. Germline V gives CDR1 DFQATT, CDR2 SNEGSKA (reference sequence). V shed 6 bases and J shed 7 bases, with 16 bases lying between them. Here the CDR3 reads CSAADGGPNSPLHF. The CDR3 nucleotides are TGCAGTGCAGCGGACGGGGGCCCAAATTCACCCCTCCACTTT.

This clonotype was picked up many times. The J gene is TRBJ2-1, the V gene TRBV15; 7 bases align to TRBD1. The germline V gene has CDR1 LNHNV and CDR2 YYDKDF (reference sequence). Unmatched junction bases numbered 5, after V lost 0 bases and J lost 6 bases. CDR3 length: 15 amino acids. The CDR3 is CATSRDPQGVNEQFF. As DNA, the CDR3 is TGTGCCACCAGCAGAGATCCGCAGGGGGTCAATGAGCAGTTCTTC.

This clonotype was seen ten or more times. The chain carries TRBV7-9 and TRBJ1-1; possible D gene TRBD1, 6 bases. There are 12 residues in the CDR3. The germline V gene encodes CDR1 SEHNR and CDR2 FQNEAQ (reference sequence). V was trimmed by 5 bases and J by 4 bases, leaving 8 bases between them. In DNA form, the CDR3 reads TGTGCCAGCAGCACGACAGGCACTGAAGCTTTCTTT. Its translation is CASSTTGTEAFF.

The chain joins TRBV14 to TRBJ2-5; D might be TRBD1 or TRBD2, each matching 5 bases. The CDR3 is 16 residues long. Germline CDR1 SGHDN, CDR2 FVKESK. V was shortened by 4 bases and J by 4 bases, with 19 bases between the two germline ends. In DNA form, the CDR3 reads TGTGCCAGCAGCCCTCTGGGACCGCCCGGTGGAGAGACCCAGTACTTC. Its translation: CASSPLGPPGGETQYF.

In this sample, this clonotype turned up many times. The chain recombines TRBV7-3 with TRBJ1-1; D may be TRBD1 (5 bases). The CDR3 loop spans 14 amino acids. V dropped 8 bases and J dropped 0 bases, with 13 bases sitting between them. From germline, CDR1 is SGHTA and CDR2 FQGTGA. CDR3 sequence: CASGVGGVNTEAFF. The CDR3 DNA sequence: TGTGCCAGCGGGGTCGGAGGGGTGAACACTGAAGCTTTCTTT.

This clonotype occurred many times. The chain is built from TRBV28 and TRBJ2-7, with 7 bases lining up with TRBD1. There are 13 residues in the CDR3. Germline V gene sequence: CDR1 MDHEN, CDR2 SYDVKM. Trimming at V came to 9 bases and at J to 2 bases, leaving 7 bases not matched to a gene. The CDR3 reads CASTQTGTYEQYF. In DNA form, the CDR3 reads TGTGCCAGTACACAGACAGGGACCTACGAGCAGTACTTC.

This clonotype occurred a few times. This chain joins TRBV7-3 and TRBJ2-2; the match to TRBD2 covers 8 bases. The CDR3 contains 14 residues. V gave up 4 bases and J gave up 5 bases; unmatched junction bases: 3. Germline CDR1 and CDR2: SGHTA and FQGTGA. CDR3 protein: CASSSGGGTGELFF. CDR3 nucleotide sequence: TGTGCCAGCAGCTCCGGGGGGGGGACCGGGGAGCTGTTTTTT.

This clonotype turned up a few times. The V and J genes are TRBV19 and TRBJ2-2; tentatively, D is TRBD2 (6 bases). The CDR3 runs 14 residues. Trimming shortened V by 7 bases and J by 3 bases, and 12 bases separated the two germline ends. Germline V lookup: CDR1 LNHDA, CDR2 SQIVND (reference sequence). For the CDR3, the DNA is TGTGCCAGTATGGACTCGGGGGACACCGGGGAGCTGTTTTTT. Translation gives CASMDSGDTGELFF.

The chain recombines TRBV6-5 with TRBJ1-3, with D unresolved. Trimming shortened V by 0 bases and J by 2 bases, and 8 bases separated the two germline ends. The germline V gene encodes CDR1 MNHEY and CDR2 SVGAGI. CDR3 size: 15 residues. CDR3 protein: CASSYSAATGNTIYF. DNA for the CDR3: TGTGCCAGCAGTTACTCAGCAGCCACTGGAAACACCATATATTTT.

V and J are TRBV5-6 and TRBJ1-5, with TRBD1 matching 8 bases. Germline trimming cut 3 bases from V and 1 base from J; bases unmatched to any gene: 6. The CDR3 length is 16 residues. In germline, CDR1 is SGHDT, CDR2 YYEEEE. Written as DNA, the CDR3 is TGTGCCAGCAGCTCATCAGGGGGCTTAAGCAATCAGCCCCAGCATTTT. The encoded protein is CASSSSGGLSNQPQHF.

V and J are TRBV2 and TRBJ1-1; D is ambiguous. CDR1 and CDR2 (germline): SNHLY, FYNNEI. This CDR3 has 13 residues. Trimming removed 1 base at V and 4 bases at J, with 7 bases between. The CDR3 region has the DNA TGTGCCAGCAGTGAAGGGAGGAGCACTGAAGCTTTCTTT. This translates into CASSEGRSTEAFF.

The sample holds many counts of this clonotype. The rearrangement joins TRBV3-1 to TRBJ1-1; no clear D gene. The V gene's germline CDR1 is LGHDT and CDR2 YNNKEL (reference sequence). The CDR3 spans 13 residues. V was pared by 5 bases and J by 1 base, with 8 bases between. The CDR3 here is CASSWETNTEAFF. In nucleotides, the CDR3 is TGTGCCAGCAGCTGGGAAACGAACACTGAAGCTTTCTTT.

This clonotype was picked up a small number of times. The V and J genes are TRBV7-3 and TRBJ1-6; D possibly corresponds to TRBD1 (6 bases). CDR3 length: 13 residues. Trimming removed 5 bases at V and 8 bases at J, with 10 bases between. The germline CDR1 and CDR2 sequences are SGHTA and FQGTGA. CDR3 coding DNA: TGTGCCAGCAGCCGTGGACAGCATTCACCCCTCCACTTT. The encoded protein is CASSRGQHSPLHF.

In this sample, this clonotype turned up many times. V gene TRBV6-2 or TRBV6-3 combines with J gene TRBJ1-1, with TRBD1 as a possible D gene (5 bases). V lost 2 bases and J 6 bases, leaving 10 bases between the germline ends. In germline, CDR1 is MNHEY, CDR2 SVGEGT. The length of the CDR3 is 13 residues. The DNA of the CDR3 is TGTGCCAGCAGTTACCCGGACAAGCCTGAAGCTTTCTTT. Encoded protein: CASSYPDKPEAFF.

Ten or more counts support this clonotype. This chain uses TRBV2 with TRBJ1-6; 12 nucleotides align to TRBD1. This CDR3 has 16 amino acids. V lost 5 bases to trimming and J lost 8 bases; unmatched junction nucleotides: 7. Germline-derived CDR1 and CDR2 are SNHLY and FYNNEI. The CDR3 here is CASSIDGTGGYSPLHF. Here the CDR3 DNA reads TGTGCCAGCAGTATCGACGGGACAGGGGGCTATTCACCCCTCCACTTT.

At least ten counts were recorded for this clonotype. The chain joins TRBV2 to TRBJ1-1; the match to TRBD1 covers 7 bases. The CDR3 has 13 residues. CDR1 and CDR2 (germline): SNHLY, FYNNEI. The V gene end was trimmed by 8 bases and the J gene end by 1 base; junction bases not matched to a gene: 4. CDR3 protein: CASEGQKNTEAFF. CDR3 nucleotide sequence: TGTGCCAGCGAGGGACAGAAGAACACTGAAGCTTTCTTT.

The sample holds many counts of this clonotype. The chain links TRBV18 to TRBJ1-2; TRBD1 might be the D (6 bases). Trimming stripped 2 bases from V and 2 bases from J, with 12 bases between. Germline values: CDR1 KGHSH, CDR2 LQKENI. CDR3 length: 15 amino acids. CDR3 loop: CASSPALQGNYGYTF. The CDR3 bases are TGTGCCAGCTCACCAGCGTTGCAGGGGAACTATGGCTACACCTTC.

In its sample, this clonotype was seen many times. The chain is built from TRBV13 and TRBJ1-5; no firm D call. This CDR3 is 14 amino acids long. Germline CDR1 reads PRHDT; CDR2 reads FYEKMQ (reference sequence). V was trimmed by 1 base and J by 5 bases, leaving 9 bases between them. CDR3 residues: CASSLVEGDQPQHF. The CDR3 nucleotides are TGTGCCAGCAGCTTAGTGGAAGGCGATCAGCCCCAGCATTTT.

The chain links TRBV19 to TRBJ2-1; D uncertain. Germline V gene data show CDR1 as LNHDA and CDR2 as SQIVND (reference sequence). Trimming left V 6 bases short and J 1 base short, with 13 bases between. CDR3 length: 15 residues. CDR3 loop: CASSRTVQSYNEQFF. In DNA, the CDR3 is TGTGCCAGTAGCAGAACGGTCCAATCCTACAATGAGCAGTTCTTC.